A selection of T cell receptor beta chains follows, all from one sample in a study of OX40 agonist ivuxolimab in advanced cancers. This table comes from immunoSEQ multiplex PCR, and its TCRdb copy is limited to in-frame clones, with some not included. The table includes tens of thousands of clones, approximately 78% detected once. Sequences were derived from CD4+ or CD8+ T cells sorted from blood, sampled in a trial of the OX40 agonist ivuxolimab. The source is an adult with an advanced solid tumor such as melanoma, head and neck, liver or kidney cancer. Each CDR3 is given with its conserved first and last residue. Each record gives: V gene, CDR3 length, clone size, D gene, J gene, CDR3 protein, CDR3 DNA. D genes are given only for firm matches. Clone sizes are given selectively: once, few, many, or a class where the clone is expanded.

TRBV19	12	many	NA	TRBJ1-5	CASKGQNQPQHF	TGTGCCAGTAAAGGACAGAATCAGCCCCAGCATTTT
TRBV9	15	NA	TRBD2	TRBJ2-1	CASSVVLAAYNEQFF	TGTGCCAGCAGCGTAGTACTAGCGGCTTACAATGAGCAGTTCTTC
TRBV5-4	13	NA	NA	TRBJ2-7	CATSRGASYEQYF	TGTGCCACCAGCCGCGGGGCATCCTACGAGCAGTACTTC
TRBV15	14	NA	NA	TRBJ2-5	CAIKGGFSQETQYF	TGTGCCATCAAGGGGGGCTTTTCTCAAGAGACCCAGTACTTC
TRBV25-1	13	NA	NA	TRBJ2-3	CASSDRGRDTQYF	TGTGCCAGCAGTGATCGGGGGCGGGATACGCAGTATTTT
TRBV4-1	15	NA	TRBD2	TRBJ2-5	CASSQGLAGLGTQYF	TGCGCCAGCAGCCAAGGACTAGCGGGGCTGGGGACCCAGTACTTC
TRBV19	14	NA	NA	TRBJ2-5	CASSSAAKVETQYF	TGTGCCAGTAGTTCAGCAGCCAAGGTAGAGACCCAGTACTTC
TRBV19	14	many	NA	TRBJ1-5	CASSTTAAGQPQHF	TGTGCCAGTAGTACTACAGCCGCAGGTCAGCCCCAGCATTTT
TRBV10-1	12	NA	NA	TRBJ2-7	CASSATGREQYF	TGCGCCAGCAGTGCTACAGGGAGAGAGCAGTACTTC
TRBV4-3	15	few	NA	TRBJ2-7	CASSQTGDFSYEQYF	TGCGCCAGCAGCCAGACGGGGGATTTCTCCTACGAGCAGTACTTC
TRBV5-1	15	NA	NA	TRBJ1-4	CASSPRRGANEKLFF	TGCGCCAGCAGCCCACGTAGGGGGGCTAATGAAAAACTGTTTTTT
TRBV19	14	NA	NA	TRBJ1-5	CASSEFTGLRPQHF	TGTGCCAGTAGTGAATTTACTGGTCTGAGGCCCCAGCATTTT
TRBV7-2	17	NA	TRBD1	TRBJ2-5	CASSLALTGGGGETQYF	TGTGCCAGCAGCTTAGCCTTGACAGGGGGCGGAGGAGAGACCCAGTACTTC
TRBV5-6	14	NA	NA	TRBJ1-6	CASSLVAFNSPLHF	TGTGCCAGCAGCTTGGTAGCGTTTAATTCACCCCTCCACTTT
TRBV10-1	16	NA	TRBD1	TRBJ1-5	CASSGEKTGSGEPQHF	TGCGCCAGCAGCGGAGAAAAGACAGGGAGCGGGGAGCCCCAGCATTTT
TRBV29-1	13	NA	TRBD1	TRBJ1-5	CSVETGRYQPQHF	TGCAGCGTCGAGACAGGGAGATATCAGCCCCAGCATTTT
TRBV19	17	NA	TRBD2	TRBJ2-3	CASRSDWASGSTDTQYF	TGTGCCAGCCGTTCGGATTGGGCTAGCGGTAGCACAGATACGCAGTATTTT
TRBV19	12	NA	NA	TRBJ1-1	CASSRRGSKAFF	TGTGCCAGTAGTCGGCGCGGATCCAAAGCTTTCTTT
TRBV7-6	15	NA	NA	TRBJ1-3	CASSLASASGNTIYF	TGTGCCAGCAGCTTAGCTTCAGCCTCTGGAAACACCATATATTTT
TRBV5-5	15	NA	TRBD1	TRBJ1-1	CASSLLDRGHTEAFF	TGTGCCAGCAGCTTGCTTGACAGGGGGCATACTGAAGCTTTCTTT
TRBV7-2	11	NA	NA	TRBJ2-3	CASSLGAFGYF	TGTGCCAGCAGCTTAGGGGCTTTCGGGTATTTT
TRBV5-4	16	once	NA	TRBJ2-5	CASSLTTSIALETQYF	TGTGCCAGCAGCTTGACGACTAGTATAGCGTTGGAGACCCAGTACTTC
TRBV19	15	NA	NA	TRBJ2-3	CASSIPGVGADTQYF	TGTGCCAGTAGTATCCCTGGAGTAGGGGCAGATACGCAGTATTTT
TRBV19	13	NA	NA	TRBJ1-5	CASSTRNNQPQHF	TGTGCCAGTAGTACCAGGAACAATCAGCCCCAGCATTTT
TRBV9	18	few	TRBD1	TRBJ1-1	CASSSIAGTGAFRTEAFF	TGTGCCAGCAGCTCCATTGCCGGGACAGGGGCCTTTAGGACTGAAGCTTTCTTT
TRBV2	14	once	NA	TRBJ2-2	CASSTGTGTGELFF	TGTGCCAGCAGTACCGGGACCGGCACCGGGGAGCTGTTTTTT
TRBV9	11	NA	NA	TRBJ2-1	CASSPGVRAFF	TGTGCCAGCAGCCCCGGGGTCAGAGCGTTCTTC
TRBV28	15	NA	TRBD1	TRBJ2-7	CASSLFGTGGPEQYF	TGTGCCAGCAGTTTATTTGGGACAGGGGGTCCCGAGCAGTACTTC
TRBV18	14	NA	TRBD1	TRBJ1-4	CASSGQGADEKLFF	TGTGCCAGCTCAGGACAGGGGGCGGATGAAAAACTGTTTTTT
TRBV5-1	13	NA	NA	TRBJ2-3	CASCFGTSSTQYF	TGCGCCAGCTGTTTCGGTACCAGCAGTACGCAGTATTTT
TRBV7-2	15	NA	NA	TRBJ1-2	CASSLGPKVNYGYTF	TGTGCCAGCAGCTTAGGTCCCAAGGTGAACTATGGCTACACCTTC
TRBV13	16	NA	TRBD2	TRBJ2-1	CASSLRRRAGGVEQFF	TGTGCCAGCAGCTTACGGCGGCGAGCGGGGGGAGTTGAGCAGTTCTTC
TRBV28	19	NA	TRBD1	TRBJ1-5	CASRPAYRGLGIRNQPQHF	TGTGCCAGCAGACCAGCTTACAGGGGACTGGGGATTAGAAATCAGCCCCAGCATTTT
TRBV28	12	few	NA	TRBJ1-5	CASSWVNQPQHF	TGTGCCAGCAGTTGGGTCAATCAGCCCCAGCATTTT
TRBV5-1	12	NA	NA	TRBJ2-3	CASSPGTDTQYF	TGCGCCAGCAGCCCGGGCACAGATACGCAGTATTTT
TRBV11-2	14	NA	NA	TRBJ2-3	CASSQELSTDTQYF	TGTGCCAGCAGCCAGGAGCTCTCGACAGATACGCAGTATTTT
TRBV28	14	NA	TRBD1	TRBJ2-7	CASVIGTGPYEQYF	TGTGCCAGCGTGATAGGGACAGGACCCTACGAGCAGTACTTC
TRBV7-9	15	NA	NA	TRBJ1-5	CASSPRGGGNQPQHF	TGTGCCAGCAGCCCCCGAGGGGGGGGAAATCAGCCCCAGCATTTT
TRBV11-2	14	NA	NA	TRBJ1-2	CASSLVAGNYGYTF	TGTGCCAGCAGCTTAGTCGCAGGGAACTATGGCTACACCTTC
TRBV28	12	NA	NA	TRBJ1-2	CASSPVYYGYTF	TGTGCCAGCAGCCCCGTCTACTATGGCTACACCTTC
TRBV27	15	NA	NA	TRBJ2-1	CASSLLGGQFNEQFF	TGTGCCAGCAGTTTATTGGGAGGCCAGTTCAATGAGCAGTTCTTC
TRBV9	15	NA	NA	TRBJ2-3	CASSVVGGGTDTQYF	TGTGCCAGCAGCGTAGTTGGCGGGGGCACAGATACGCAGTATTTT
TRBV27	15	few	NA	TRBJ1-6	CASSYLGQGGSPLHF	TGTGCCAGCAGTTATCTCGGGCAGGGAGGCTCACCCCTCCACTTT
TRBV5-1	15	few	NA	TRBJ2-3	CASSFGVRGGNTQYF	TGCGCCAGCAGCTTTGGGGTTCGAGGGGGGAATACGCAGTATTTT
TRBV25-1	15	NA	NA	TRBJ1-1	CASSDWDQGKTEAFF	TGTGCCAGCAGTGACTGGGACCAGGGGAAAACTGAAGCTTTCTTT
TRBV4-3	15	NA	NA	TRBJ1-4	CASTRGGTHDEKLFF	TGCGCCAGCACAAGAGGGGGGACCCACGATGAAAAACTGTTTTTT
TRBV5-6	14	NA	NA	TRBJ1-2	CASSLGQGRHGYTF	TGTGCCAGCAGCTTGGGGCAGGGACGGCATGGCTACACCTTC
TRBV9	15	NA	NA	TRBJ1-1	CASSVDPRTVTEAFF	TGTGCCAGCAGCGTAGACCCCCGGACAGTCACTGAAGCTTTCTTT
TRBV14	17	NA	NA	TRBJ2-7	CASSLELSPGYSYEQYF	TGTGCCAGCAGCCTGGAGCTTTCTCCAGGGTACAGCTACGAGCAGTACTTC
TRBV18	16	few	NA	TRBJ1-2	CASSPGEGRESYGYTF	TGTGCCAGCTCACCCGGAGAAGGCAGGGAGAGCTATGGCTACACCTTC
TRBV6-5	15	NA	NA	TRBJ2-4	CASSYRETVKNIQYF	TGTGCCAGCAGTTACAGGGAAACAGTTAAAAACATTCAGTACTTC
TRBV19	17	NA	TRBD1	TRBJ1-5	CASSIEGTEYSNQPQHF	TGTGCCAGTAGTATAGAAGGGACAGAGTATAGCAATCAGCCCCAGCATTTT
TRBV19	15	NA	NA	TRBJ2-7	CASSLDSGRAYEQYF	TGTGCCAGTAGTCTCGACAGTGGTAGGGCCTACGAGCAGTACTTC
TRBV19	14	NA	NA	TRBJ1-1	CASSRNRGTTEAFF	TGTGCCAGTAGTAGGAATAGGGGTACCACTGAAGCTTTCTTT